The 11 T cell receptor beta chains below come from one sample, sequenced in a study of T-cell memory formation after mild COVID-19. TCRdb reanalysed the 5' RACE reads using MiXCR and keeps one entry per CDR3 protein. Among 500,000 to 550,000 distinct CDR3 sequences listed, 20% were seen once. What was sequenced was PBMCs or a T cell subset sorted from them (not recorded which). Receptor source: an adult woman who had mild COVID-19 (a few samples of this study predate the infection). Cell type and time point are not known.

This clonotype has just a few counts. The V call is TRBV24-1, the J call TRBJ2-7, with D perhaps matching TRBD2 (6 bases). CDR1 is KGHDR and CDR2 is SFDVKD in the germline V gene. V lost 1 base, J lost 4 bases, and 13 bases lay in between. The CDR3 length is 15 residues. In DNA, the CDR3 is TGTGCCACCAGTGATTTAGTCGGGACTTCTTACGAGCAGTACTTC. Translated, it gives CATSDLVGTSYEQYF.

V is TRBV15 and J is TRBJ2-7, with D hard to call. The CDR3 length is 11 residues. V lost 3 bases and J 12 bases, leaving 12 bases between the germline ends. Per the germline V gene, CDR1 is LNHNV and CDR2 is YYDKDF (reference sequence). In DNA form, the CDR3 reads TGTGCCACCAGCAGTTCAAACGGTCTGTACTTC. Amino acids: CATSSSNGLYF. The complete variable domain, with remaining parts taken from reference TRBV15 and TRBJ2-7, reads DAMVIQNPRYQVTQFGKPVTLSCSQTLNHNVMYWYQQKSSQAPKLLFHYYDKDFNNEADTPDNFQSRRPNTSFCFLDIRSPGLGDTAMYLCATSSSNGLYFGPGTRLTVT.

The rearrangement links TRBV18 to TRBJ2-1; D gene uncertain. Germline V gene data show CDR1 as KGHSH and CDR2 as LQKENI. Trimming pared 0 bases from V and 3 bases from J, leaving 9 bases between. The CDR3 is 15 amino acids. CDR3 DNA sequence: TGTGCCAGCTCACCACCGGAAACTTACTACAATGAGCAGTTCTTC. It specifies CASSPPETYYNEQFF. Filled out from reference TRBV18 and TRBJ2-1, the complete variable domain reads NAGVMQNPRHLVRRRGQEARLRCSPMKGHSHVYWYRQLPEEGLKFMVYLQKENIIDESGMPKERFSAEFPKEGPSILRIQQVVRGDSAAYFCASSPPETYYNEQFFGPGTRLTVL.

The CDR3 spells CSAQWDSGGEQFF. The DNA of the CDR3 is TGCAGTGCCCAATGGGACTCAGGGGGTGAGCAGTTCTTC. The V gene is TRBV20-1, the J gene TRBJ2-1, with D perhaps matching TRBD1 (7 bases). Germline assignment: CDR1 DFQATT and CDR2 SNEGSKA (reference sequence). The CDR3 is 13 residues long. The V gene lost 6 bases and the J gene lost 9 bases, with 18 bases spanning the gap.

This clonotype was seen only a few times. The J gene is TRBJ2-3, the V gene TRBV4-3, with 13 bases identical to TRBD2. Trimming cost V 0 bases and J 4 bases; bases outside gene matches: 7. The germline gives CDR1 LGHNA, CDR2 YSLEER. The CDR3 runs to 18 residues. Here the CDR3 DNA reads TGCGCCAGCAGCCAAGAAGGCCGGACTAGCGGGAGACCAGATACGCAGTATTTT. Translating gives CASSQEGRTSGRPDTQYF.

V is TRBV10-3 and J is TRBJ2-1, with D possibly being TRBD1 (6 bases). V dropped 9 bases and J dropped 5 bases, with 20 bases sitting between them. The CDR3 runs to 15 residues. Germline V gives CDR1 ENHRY, CDR2 SYGVKD. The CDR3 DNA reads TGTGCCATAGCAGGGGTAAGGGATTCGCACAATGAGCAGTTCTTC. It codes for CAIAGVRDSHNEQFF.

This clonotype was seen more than once but under ten times. The V and J genes are TRBV12-3 or TRBV12-4 and TRBJ2-7, with D unclear. V was cut by 5 bases and J by 7 bases, with 12 bases left in between. The CDR3 runs 12 residues. CDR3 bases: TGTGCCAGCAGTCTCTTGACCGGGGAGCAGTACTTC. As protein: CASSLLTGEQYF.

This clonotype was detected only a few times. The chain recombines TRBV5-6 with TRBJ2-2; 7 bases line up with TRBD1. The CDR3 has 16 amino acids. V lost 1 base and J lost 0; bases outside the gene matches: 3. Germline V lookup: CDR1 SGHDT, CDR2 YYEEEE. The CDR3: CASSLNRGSNTGELFF. CDR3 coding DNA: TGTGCCAGCAGCTTGAACAGGGGTTCGAACACCGGGGAGCTGTTTTTT.

The gene calls are TRBV7-2 and TRBJ2-6; D perhaps matches TRBD1 (6 bases). CDR3 size: 16 residues. Trimming left V 5 bases short and J 10 bases short, with 21 bases between. CDR1 SGHTA and CDR2 FQGNSA come from the germline V gene. The DNA of the CDR3 is TGTGCCAGCAGCGCCGCCCGGGACACGCTTCAAAACGTCCTGACTTTC. The encoded protein is CASSAARDTLQNVLTF.

The chain couples TRBV3-1 to TRBJ1-3; no clear D. The CDR3 contains 13 residues. The germline V gene encodes CDR1 LGHDT and CDR2 YNNKEL (reference sequence). V was cut by 6 bases and J by 1 base, with 7 bases left in between. In DNA, the CDR3 is TGTGCCAGCAGTCGACCGTCTGGAAACACCATATATTTT. It is translated as CASSRPSGNTIYF.

The J gene is TRBJ2-5, the V gene TRBV29-1; a weak D match, TRBD2 (6 bases). V was trimmed by 6 bases and J by 6 bases, leaving 29 bases between them. CDR3 length: 17 amino acids. From germline, CDR1 is SQVTM and CDR2 ANQGSEA. The CDR3 sequence: CSVVADRTPLILKTQYF. As DNA, the CDR3 is TGCAGCGTGGTAGCGGATAGGACTCCCCTGATTTTGAAGACCCAGTACTTC. Together with reference TRBV29-1 and TRBJ2-5, the CDR3 gives the full variable domain: SAVISQKPSRDICQRGTSLTIQCQVDSQVTMMFWYRQQPGQSLTLIATANQGSEATYESGFVIDKFPISRPNLTFSTLTVSNMSPEDSSIYLCSVVADRTPLILKTQYFGPGTRLLVL.